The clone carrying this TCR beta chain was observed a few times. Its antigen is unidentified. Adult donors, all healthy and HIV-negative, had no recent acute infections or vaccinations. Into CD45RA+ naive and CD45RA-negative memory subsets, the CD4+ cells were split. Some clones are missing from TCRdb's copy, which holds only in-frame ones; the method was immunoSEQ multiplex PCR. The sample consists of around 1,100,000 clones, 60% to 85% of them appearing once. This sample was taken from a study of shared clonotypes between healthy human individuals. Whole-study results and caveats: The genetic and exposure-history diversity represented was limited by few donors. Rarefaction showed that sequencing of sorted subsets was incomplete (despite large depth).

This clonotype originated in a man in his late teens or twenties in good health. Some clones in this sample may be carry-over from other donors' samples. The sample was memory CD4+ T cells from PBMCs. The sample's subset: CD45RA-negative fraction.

The CDR3 region is CASSGRAHNEQFF. CDR3 sequence (DNA): TGTGCCAGTAGCGGGAGGGCCCACAATGAGCAGTTCTTC. The chain links TRBV6-1 to TRBJ2-1; 11 bases are a match to TRBD2. Germline CDR1 reads MNHNS; CDR2 reads SASEGT. The CDR3 length is 13 residues. The trim removed 9 bases at V and 5 bases at J, leaving 3 bases unmatched.